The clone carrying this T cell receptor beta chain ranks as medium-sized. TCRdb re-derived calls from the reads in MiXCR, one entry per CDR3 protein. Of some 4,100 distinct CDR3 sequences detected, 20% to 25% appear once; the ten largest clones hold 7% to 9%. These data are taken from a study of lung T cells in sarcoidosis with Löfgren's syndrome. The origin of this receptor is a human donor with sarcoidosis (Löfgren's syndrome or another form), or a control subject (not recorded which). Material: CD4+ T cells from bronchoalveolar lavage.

CDR3 sequence reads: CASSPTGATDYGYTF. As DNA, the CDR3 is TGCGCCAGCAGCCCGACAGGGGCGACGGACTATGGCTACACCTTC. The V call is TRBV4-1, the J call TRBJ1-2, with 8 bases matching TRBD1. Germline V gene lookup returns CDR1 MGHRA and CDR2 YSYEKL. The V segment lost 4 bases and the J segment 3 bases; nucleotides outside the gene matches: 7. The CDR3 totals 15 residues.